This T cell receptor beta chain comes out of a study of CD8+CD57+ T cells in acquired aplastic anemia. The CDR3 is 15 amino acids. The junction had 3 bases not matched to a gene; V was cut back by 2 bases and J by 3 bases. Germline-derived CDR1 and CDR2 are SGHTA and FQGNSA. A few counts support this clonotype. Template material for TCR beta VDJ and CDR3 profiling consisted of genomic DNA. TCRdb ran MiXCR on the reads and lists one entry per CDR3 protein. Of 150,000 or so distinct CDR3 sequences in the sample, 63% are singletons; the top ten hold about 50%. Sequencing was performed on sorted CD4+, CD8+, or CD8+CD57+ T cells (not recorded which) from PBMCs. The clonotype was recovered from a human donor in good health. The chain has TRBV7-2 and TRBJ2-7, with 11 bases fitting TRBD1. The CDR3: CASSLWDRGDYEQYF. CDR3 DNA sequence: TGTGCCAGCAGCTTATGGGACAGGGGGGACTACGAGCAGTACTTC. The full variable domain, its missing parts supplied by reference TRBV7-2 and TRBJ2-7, is GAGVSQSPSNKVTEKGKDVELRCDPISGHTALYWYRQSLGQGLEFLIYFQGNSAPDKSGLPSDRFSAERTGGSVSTLTIQRTQQEDSAVYLCASSLWDRGDYEQYFGPGTRLTVT.